A selection of T cell receptor beta chains follows, all from one sample in a study of T cells in Graves' hyperthyroidism and ophthalmopathy. TCRdb reprocessed the multiplex PCR reads with MiXCR, giving one entry per CDR3 protein. This table has fewer than 700,000 distinct CDR3 sequences, roughly 17% appearing once. Sequencing was done on a sample of blood. Receptor source: a woman aged 30 to 39 with Graves' hyperthyroidism. CDR3s include the opening cysteine and the closing phenylalanine or tryptophan. The D gene is left open where the match is weak. The size of a clone is reported for some rows only, either as once, few or many, or as a class for expanded clones.

V gene: TRBV7-6; clone size: NA; J gene: TRBJ2-7; D gene: NA; CDR3 protein: CASSGVGREQYF; CDR3 DNA: TGTGCCAGCAGCGGGGTGGGGCGTGAGCAGTACTTC
V gene: TRBV11-2; clone size: many; J gene: TRBJ2-7; D gene: NA; CDR3 protein: CASSLEMGNYEQYF; CDR3 DNA: TGTGCCAGCAGCTTAGAGATGGGGAACTACGAGCAGTACTTC
V gene: TRBV4-1; clone size: NA; J gene: TRBJ2-7; D gene: NA; CDR3 protein: CASSPQDGTTYEQYF; CDR3 DNA: TGCGCCAGCAGCCCCCAGGACGGGACGACTTACGAGCAGTACTTC
V gene: TRBV18; clone size: few; J gene: TRBJ2-3; D gene: TRBD2; CDR3 protein: CASSPLQPASGRMADTQYF; CDR3 DNA: TGTGCCAGCTCACCACTCCAGCCGGCTAGCGGGAGGATGGCAGATACGCAGTATTTT
V gene: TRBV9; clone size: few; J gene: TRBJ2-7; D gene: NA; CDR3 protein: CASSVVGGSDEQYF; CDR3 DNA: TGTGCCAGCAGCGTAGTTGGGGGTTCCGACGAGCAGTACTTC
V gene: TRBV11-3; clone size: NA; J gene: TRBJ2-7; D gene: TRBD2; CDR3 protein: CASSLPGTSGRDQYF; CDR3 DNA: TGTGCCAGCAGCTTACCAGGGACTAGCGGGAGGGATCAGTACTTC
V gene: TRBV28; clone size: many; J gene: TRBJ1-1; D gene: NA; CDR3 protein: CASSWQGSGAFF; CDR3 DNA: TGTGCCAGCAGTTGGCAGGGGAGTGGGGCTTTCTTT
V gene: TRBV11-2; clone size: many; J gene: TRBJ1-1; D gene: NA; CDR3 protein: CASSLGSNNGATEAFF; CDR3 DNA: TGTGCCAGCAGCTTGGGGAGCAATAATGGGGCCACTGAAGCTTTCTTT
V gene: TRBV27; clone size: many; J gene: TRBJ2-7; D gene: TRBD1; CDR3 protein: CASSWAGGGYEQYF; CDR3 DNA: TGTGCCAGCAGTTGGGCAGGGGGCGGATACGAGCAGTACTTC
V gene: TRBV6-1; clone size: many; J gene: TRBJ1-5; D gene: TRBD1; CDR3 protein: CASSEMGTGVFSNQPQHF; CDR3 DNA: TGTGCCAGCAGTGAAATGGGGACAGGGGTTTTTAGCAATCAGCCCCAGCATTTT